This T cell receptor (beta chain) came from a study of T cells in Graves' hyperthyroidism and ophthalmopathy. Study summary: At the time of initial diagnosis and before any treatment, peripheral blood was collected.

This clonotype was counted at least ten times. The CDR3 consists of 14 residues. Germline lookup yields CDR1 MNHNS and CDR2 SASEGT. Trimming stripped 6 bases from V and 3 bases from J, with 15 bases between. The TCR beta CDR3 regions underwent amplification using RNA transcripts as the source. The study used the HTBI primer set for a first-round RT-PCR of the TCR CDR3. TCRdb ran MiXCR on the multiplex PCR reads and lists one entry per CDR3 protein. The sample consists of 400,000 to 500,000 distinct CDR3 sequences, approximately 15% of them appearing once. This receptor was obtained from a woman aged 18-29 years with Graves' hyperthyroidism. The sequenced sample consisted of blood. The V gene is TRBV6-1, the J gene TRBJ2-7, with a weak D call TRBD2 (6 bases). This CDR3 is CASRRTKPGYEQYV. The CDR3, as DNA: TGTGCCAGCAGACGGACTAAGCCAGGCTACGAGCAGTACGTC.